The 30 T cell receptor beta chains listed next were all sequenced from one sample in a study of glioma-infiltrating T cells. TCR alpha and beta CDR3 regions were amplified from RNA using iRepertoire nested multiplex PCR. TCRdb redid the calling of the multiplex PCR reads with MiXCR, one entry per CDR3 protein. The sample yields about 190,000 distinct CDR3 sequences, around 30% seen once. The sequencing input was glioma tissue, nonneoplastic brain tissue, or PBMCs (not recorded which). The receptors originated from a human donor with low-grade glioma or glioblastoma, undergoing nonglioma brain surgery, or in good health (not recorded which).

This clonotype was seen ten or more times. The genes are TRBV28 and TRBJ2-1; D perhaps matches TRBD2 (5 bases). This CDR3 contains 14 residues. Germline lookup yields CDR1 MDHEN and CDR2 SYDVKM. V was shortened by 3 bases and J by 4 bases, with 10 bases between the two germline ends. The CDR3 DNA is TGTGCCAGCAGTTTCCCAGCGGTATACAATGAGCAGTTCTTC. It codes for CASSFPAVYNEQFF.

This clonotype was detected many times. V and J are TRBV7-6 and TRBJ2-3; D is perhaps TRBD1 (6 bases). The germline V gene has CDR1 SGHVS and CDR2 FNYEAQ. There are 16 residues in the CDR3. V lost 5 bases to trimming and J lost 2 bases, with 17 bases between them. This chain's CDR3 is CASSHRTGHLTDTQYF. The CDR3 DNA sequence: TGTGCCAGCAGCCATAGAACGGGACACCTCACAGATACGCAGTATTTT.

This clonotype was detected ten times or more. The rearrangement joins TRBV7-2 to TRBJ2-5, with 9 bases identical to TRBD2. The CDR3 is made up of 14 amino acids. Looked up from germline, CDR1 is SGHTA and CDR2 is FQGNSA. Unmatched junction bases numbered 3, after V lost 5 bases and J lost 2 bases. In DNA form, the CDR3 reads TGTGCCAGCAGCGCGACTAGCGGACAAGAGACCCAGTACTTC. Protein product: CASSATSGQETQYF.

This clonotype was seen many times. The chain recombines TRBV6-1 with TRBJ2-3, with D possibly being TRBD1 (6 bases). The germline CDR1 and CDR2 sequences are MNHNS and SASEGT. The CDR3 has 13 amino acids. V lost 11 bases, J lost 5 bases, and 17 bases lay in between. The CDR3 region is CAVSQGRGDTQYF. The CDR3 DNA sequence: TGTGCCGTCTCCCAGGGGCGTGGAGATACGCAGTATTTT.

This clonotype was detected ten times or more. Compared with germline, one end of the junction differs, possibly owing to a read error. The chain recombines TRBV6-5 with TRBJ2-1; 11 nucleotides align to TRBD2. The CDR3 loop spans 16 amino acids. Germline loops: CDR1 MNHEY, CDR2 SVGAGI. The CDR3 sequence: CASSYSPLRETSGVSF. In DNA, the CDR3 is TGTGCCAGCAGTTACTCACCCCTCCGGGAGACTAGCGGGGTCTCATTC.

This clonotype was observed once. A much larger clonotype is one base distant, so this may be a read error. The genes are TRBV20-1 and TRBJ1-4, with D tentatively TRBD1 (5 bases). The CDR3 runs to 15 residues. Germline values: CDR1 DFQATT, CDR2 SNEGSKA (reference sequence). CDR3 nucleotides: TGCAGTGCTAGAGATTTGAGGGGCAGTTCGGAAAGACTGTTTTTT. It is translated as CSARDLRGSSERLFF.

This clonotype occurred many times. J is TRBJ1-2 and V is TRBV15; no definite D call. Per germline, CDR1 LNHNV and CDR2 YYDKDF (reference sequence). V was trimmed by 0 bases and J by 4 bases, leaving 9 bases between them. The CDR3 is made up of 14 amino acids. Here the CDR3 reads CATSRDEALYGYTF. The CDR3 nucleotides read TGTGCCACCAGCAGAGACGAGGCACTCTATGGCTACACCTTC.

The chain has TRBV2 and TRBJ2-7; 7 nucleotides line up with TRBD1. The CDR3 extends over 16 amino acids. CDR1 is SNHLY and CDR2 is FYNNEI in the germline V gene. The V gene end was trimmed by 1 base and the J gene end by 3 bases; junction bases not matched to a gene: 9. CDR3 region: CASSEGGQLGFYEQYF. The CDR3 DNA follows: TGTGCCAGCAGTGAAGGGGGACAGTTAGGTTTCTACGAGCAGTACTTC.

This clonotype appeared many times. This chain uses TRBV7-2 with TRBJ2-3; D not certain. The CDR3 sequence is 12 residues long. Germline V CDR1 and CDR2: SGHTA, FQGNSA. Trimming pared 2 bases from V and 2 bases from J, leaving 2 bases between. The CDR3 nucleotides are TGTGCCAGCAGCTTATTCACAGATACGCAGTATTTT. The encoded protein is CASSLFTDTQYF.

This clonotype has ten or more counts. This chain links TRBV7-9 with TRBJ2-3; 9 nucleotides agree with TRBD1. This CDR3 spans 14 amino acids. CDR1 SEHNR and CDR2 FQNEAQ come from the germline V gene (reference sequence). After removal of 3 bases from V and 6 bases from J, the junction contained 4 bases not matched to a gene. This chain's CDR3 is CASSLDRGLDTQYF. CDR3 in DNA: TGTGCCAGCAGCTTGGACAGGGGACTTGATACGCAGTATTTT.

At least ten counts were recorded for this clonotype. The V gene is TRBV11-1, the J gene TRBJ1-1; 7 nucleotides align to TRBD1. Trimming removed 8 bases from V and 3 bases from J; junction bases left unmatched: 6. This CDR3 comprises 13 residues. The germline gives CDR1 SGHAT, CDR2 FQDESV (reference sequence). The CDR3 region has the DNA TGTGCCAGCCAACAGGGGAGGGACACTGAAGCTTTCTTT. Protein product: CASQQGRDTEAFF.

This clonotype was detected only once. A single base separates this from a much larger clone, so it may be a read error. The chain has TRBV19 and TRBJ2-7, with TRBD1 identical over 12 bases. This CDR3 has 15 amino acids. The V gene's germline CDR1 is LNHDA and CDR2 SQIVND (reference sequence). CDR3: CSSSVRDRGRDEQYF. CDR3 DNA: TGTTCCAGTAGTGTCCGGGACAGGGGGCGCGACGAGCAGTACTTC.

Many counts were recorded for this clonotype. The chain has TRBV6-1 and TRBJ2-5; TRBD1 matches at 7 bases. There are 15 residues in the CDR3. Losses at the gene ends were 7 bases for V and 3 bases for J; bases not matched to a gene: 11. Germline assignment: CDR1 MNHNS and CDR2 SASEGT. The CDR3 coding sequence is TGTGCCAGCAAGGGACAGCTAAGCCCGAAAGAGACCCAGTACTTC. Protein sequence: CASKGQLSPKETQYF.

In this sample, this clonotype turned up a few times. The V and J genes are TRBV29-1 and TRBJ2-5; TRBD1 aligns across 7 bases. CDR1 SQVTM and CDR2 ANQGSEA come from the germline V gene. This CDR3 spans 13 amino acids. V shed 3 bases, J shed 1 base, and the junction held 2 bases outside the gene matches. The CDR3 is CSVDRQGQETQYF. CDR3 DNA: TGCAGCGTTGACAGACAGGGCCAAGAGACCCAGTACTTC. The full variable domain, its missing parts supplied by reference TRBV29-1 and TRBJ2-5, is SAVISQKPSRDICQRGTSLTIQCQVDSQVTMMFWYRQQPGQSLTLIATANQGSEATYESGFVIDKFPISRPNLTFSTLTVSNMSPEDSSIYLCSVDRQGQETQYFGPGTRLLVL.

This clonotype appeared once. V and J are TRBV7-9 and TRBJ2-7; TRBD2 aligns across 10 bases. Germline V gene data show CDR1 as SEHNR and CDR2 as FQNEAQ (reference sequence). This CDR3 contains 15 residues. The V and J ends lost 5 bases and 3 bases, in that order; junction bases with no gene match: 7. CDR3 protein: CASSAASGSIYEQYF. In DNA, the CDR3 is TGTGCCAGCAGCGCTGCTAGCGGGAGTATCTACGAGCAGTACTTC.

The chain is built from TRBV4-1 and TRBJ1-6; TRBD1 agrees at 12 bases. Trimming at V came to 2 bases and at J to 14 bases, leaving 19 bases not matched to a gene. The CDR3 consists of 19 residues. Germline V gene sequence: CDR1 MGHRA, CDR2 YSYEKL. The CDR3 loop reads CASSQSSGPGQGARSALHF. CDR3 sequence (DNA): TGCGCCAGCAGCCAATCATCCGGACCGGGACAGGGGGCGCGATCGGCCCTCCACTTT.

As concerns this clonotype: A junction boundary mismatches the germline segment, possibly from a read error. The chain couples TRBV11-1 to TRBJ1-6; D is undetermined. There are 15 residues in the CDR3. Germline V gene data show CDR1 as SGHAT and CDR2 as FQDESV (reference sequence). This CDR3 is CAGSLRGPDNSPLHF. The CDR3, as DNA: TGTGCCGGCAGCTTACGAGGTCCAGATAATTCACCCCTCCACTTT.

Of note for this clonotype: The junction shows a germline mismatch at one end, possibly a read error. This chain uses TRBV20-1 with TRBJ1-5, with 7 bases lining up with TRBD1. The V gene's germline CDR1 is DFQATT and CDR2 SNEGSKA (reference sequence). The CDR3 spans 13 residues. The CDR3 loop reads CSARGQGNQRQHF. Here the CDR3 DNA reads TGCAGTGCTAGAGGACAGGGAAATCAGCGCCAGCATTTT.

This clonotype was counted ten times or more. The J gene is TRBJ2-7, the V gene TRBV7-2; D unresolved. The CDR3 sequence is 11 residues long. Germline assignment: CDR1 SGHTA and CDR2 FQGNSA. V was shortened by 1 base and J by 5 bases, with 3 bases between the two germline ends. This chain's CDR3 is CASSLVNEQYF. The CDR3 coding sequence is TGTGCCAGCAGCTTAGTAAACGAGCAGTACTTC.

This clonotype occurred many times. V and J are TRBV3-1 and TRBJ1-4, with a possible D match to TRBD1 (5 bases). This CDR3 comprises 13 residues. The germline V gene has CDR1 LGHDT and CDR2 YNNKEL (reference sequence). Trimming cost V 6 bases and J 11 bases, with 16 bases left between them. DNA of the CDR3: TGTGCCAGCAGTCACTCGGACATCTGGAAACTGTTTTTT. Protein sequence: CASSHSDIWKLFF.

This clonotype was seen a single time. This could be a read error, since a much larger clone is one nucleotide away. The rearrangement uses TRBV4-1 and TRBJ2-7, with 8 bases identical to TRBD1. Germline values: CDR1 MGHRA, CDR2 YSYEKL. CDR3 size: 13 residues. CDR3 nucleotide sequence: TGCGCCAGAAGCCAAACTATTGACCGGGACAGGCTCTTC. It yields the protein CARSQTIDRDRLF.

This clonotype has a handful of counts. J is TRBJ2-1 and V is TRBV6-1, with D hard to call. CDR1 and CDR2 from the germline V gene are MNHNS and SASEGT. V lost 7 bases to trimming and J lost 6 bases, with 10 bases between them. CDR3 length equals 12 residues. CDR3 bases: TGTGCCAGCACAGGTTTCCCCAATGAGCAGTTCTTC. Protein: CASTGFPNEQFF.

The CDR3 sequence is CASSLGLAGEQSYEQYF. The CDR3 bases are TGTGCCAGCAGTTTAGGACTAGCGGGAGAGCAAAGCTACGAGCAGTACTTC. This chain links TRBV6-2 or TRBV6-3 with TRBJ2-7; 13 bases agree with TRBD2. The germline V gene encodes CDR1 MNHEY and CDR2 SVGEGT. This CDR3 comprises 17 residues. Trimming removed 4 bases from V and 3 bases from J; junction bases left unmatched: 9.

This clonotype was found many times. This sequence joins TRBV7-6 and TRBJ1-5; a possible D gene is TRBD1 (6 bases). The germline V and J ends were trimmed by 1 base and 0 bases, with 13 bases remaining between them. CDR3 length: 17 amino acids. Per the germline V gene, CDR1 is SGHVS and CDR2 is FNYEAQ. CDR3 DNA: TGTGCCAGCAGCTTAGACGTCGGACAGATTAGCAATCAGCCCCAGCATTTT. It encodes CASSLDVGQISNQPQHF.

The table lists this clonotype with many counts. The chain has TRBV28 and TRBJ2-7; D may correspond to TRBD1 or TRBD2 (5 bases each). The CDR3 consists of 16 residues. Trimming pared 2 bases from V and 7 bases from J, leaving 21 bases between. CDR1 is MDHEN and CDR2 is SYDVKM in the germline V gene. The CDR3 region has the DNA TGTGCCAGCAGTTTACCCCCCGGGTGGGGACCGGGAGAGCAGTACTTC. This encodes CASSLPPGWGPGEQYF.

This clonotype was detected many times. The chain couples TRBV12-3 or TRBV12-4 to TRBJ1-1; 11 nucleotides align to TRBD1. This CDR3 has 17 amino acids. V lost 5 bases, J lost 3 bases, and 11 bases stayed unmatched. CDR3 DNA sequence: TGTGCCAGCAGTCTAGGACAGGGGGCAAGATCGTACACTGAAGCTTTCTTT. Its protein is CASSLGQGARSYTEAFF.

The gene calls are TRBV3-1 and TRBJ2-7; maybe TRBD2 (6 bases). Germline CDR1 reads LGHDT; CDR2 reads YNNKEL (reference sequence). The CDR3 runs 13 residues. V was cut by 3 bases and J by 7 bases, with 13 bases left in between. CDR3 loop: CASSHYGSDEQYF. The CDR3 bases are TGTGCCAGCAGCCACTACGGGAGCGATGAGCAGTACTTC.

There are a few counts of this clonotype. The V and J genes are TRBV14 and TRBJ2-7, with D possibly called TRBD1 or TRBD2 (5 bases each). The CDR3 contains 17 residues. CDR1 SGHDN and CDR2 FVKESK come from the germline V gene. With 5 bases removed from V and 4 bases from J, the gap between germline ends came to 24 bases. CDR3 sequence reads: CASSSPPLEGQRYEQYF. Here the CDR3 DNA reads TGTGCCAGCAGCTCCCCCCCCCTCGAGGGGCAAAGGTACGAGCAGTACTTC. The variable domain in full, with the rest retrieved from reference TRBV14 and TRBJ2-7, is EAGVTQFPSHSVIEKGQTVTLRCDPISGHDNLYWYRRVMGKEIKFLLHFVKESKQDESGMPNNRFLAERTGGTYSTLKVQPAELEDSGVYFCASSSPPLEGQRYEQYFGPGTRLTVT.

The sample holds many counts of this clonotype. The chain joins TRBV19 to TRBJ1-5; no firm D call. CDR3 size: 12 residues. V lost 5 bases and J 5 bases, leaving 7 bases between the germline ends. Germline V gene sequence: CDR1 LNHDA, CDR2 SQIVND (reference sequence). CDR3 nucleotide sequence: TGTGCCAGTAGTGCAAGGGATCAGCCCCAGCATTTT. As protein: CASSARDQPQHF.

Turning to this clonotype: No conserved phenylalanine or tryptophan is present at the end of the CDR3, so a read error is the likely explanation. The chain has TRBV10-3 and TRBJ1-1; D gene unclear. The length of the CDR3 is 13 residues. From germline, CDR1 is ENHRY and CDR2 SYGVKD. Trimming removed 4 bases from V and 4 bases from J, with 10 bases in between. CDR3 sequence reads: CAISGLIRTEAFS. As DNA, the CDR3 is TGTGCCATCAGTGGCCTCATCCGCACTGAAGCTTTCTCT.